The rows below give T cell receptor beta chains drawn from one sample of a study of post-analysis software for immune sequencing data. MiXCR, applied by TCRdb to the PCR reads, yields one record per CDR3 protein. The sample comprises hundreds of thousands of distinct CDR3 sequences, about 40% of which are singletons, and roughly 1.8% rests with the top ten. Sequences were obtained from blood. The receptors come from a girl aged 5-17 years with multiple sclerosis. Each CDR3 is given with its conserved first and last residue. The order of the fields is clone size, D gene, V gene, J gene, CDR3 DNA, CDR3 protein. A D gene is named only where the DNA matches it firmly. Rows give clone size only sometimes, using once, few, many, or a class for an expanded clone.

clone size: .
D gene: TRBD2
V gene: TRBV4-2
J gene: TRBJ2-5
CDR3 DNA: TGTGCCAGCCGCGGGGGACTAAGGCCAGAGACCCAGTACTTC
CDR3 protein: CASRGGLRPETQYF

clone size: .
D gene: TRBD1
V gene: TRBV5-1
J gene: TRBJ1-2
CDR3 DNA: TGCGCCAGCAGCTCAATACGTCCCGGGACAGGGTCTGGCTACACCTTC
CDR3 protein: CASSSIRPGTGSGYTF

clone size: .
D gene: .
V gene: TRBV3-1
J gene: TRBJ2-3
CDR3 DNA: TGTGCCAGCAGCCCATCCGGGCCCAGGGGGGTGGTAGATACGCAGTATTTT
CDR3 protein: CASSPSGPRGVVDTQYF

clone size: .
D gene: TRBD2
V gene: TRBV12-3/TRBV12-4
J gene: TRBJ2-3
CDR3 DNA: TGTGCCAGCAGGGAGCCTATAGCGGGGGAGCCAGCAGATACGCAGTATTTT
CDR3 protein: CASREPIAGEPADTQYF

clone size: .
D gene: .
V gene: TRBV7-2
J gene: TRBJ2-3
CDR3 DNA: TGTGCCAGCAGCTTAGCGCCAGGGGTAGCAGATACGCAGTATTTT
CDR3 protein: CASSLAPGVADTQYF

clone size: few
D gene: .
V gene: TRBV9
J gene: TRBJ2-5
CDR3 DNA: TGTGCCAGCAGCGTATCGCCCCACAAGTACCAAGAGACCCAGTACTTC
CDR3 protein: CASSVSPHKYQETQYF

clone size: .
D gene: TRBD1
V gene: TRBV7-2
J gene: TRBJ1-6
CDR3 DNA: TGTGCCAGCAGCTTAACGGGGACAGGGCCAAATTCACCCCTCCACTTT
CDR3 protein: CASSLTGTGPNSPLHF

clone size: .
D gene: TRBD1
V gene: TRBV3-1
J gene: TRBJ2-5
CDR3 DNA: TGTGCCAGCAGCCCCCCGGGACAGGGGGCAGAGACCCAGTACTTC
CDR3 protein: CASSPPGQGAETQYF

clone size: .
D gene: .
V gene: TRBV11-2
J gene: TRBJ1-2
CDR3 DNA: TGTGCCAGCAGCTTAAGCCAGAGCTATGGCTACACCTTC
CDR3 protein: CASSLSQSYGYTF

clone size: few
D gene: TRBD1
V gene: TRBV7-8
J gene: TRBJ2-3
CDR3 DNA: TGTGCCAGCAGCTTAGCGCCCAGGGGGAAAGCAGATACGCAGTATTTT
CDR3 protein: CASSLAPRGKADTQYF

clone size: .
D gene: .
V gene: TRBV27
J gene: TRBJ2-5
CDR3 DNA: TGTGCCAGCAGTTTATCCCCCAGGGAGACCCAGTACTTC
CDR3 protein: CASSLSPRETQYF

clone size: few
D gene: TRBD2
V gene: TRBV12-3/TRBV12-4
J gene: TRBJ2-1
CDR3 DNA: TGTGCCGGCAGTTTAGATGTAGCGGGATCGGGTGAGCAGTTCTTC
CDR3 protein: CAGSLDVAGSGEQFF

clone size: few
D gene: TRBD2
V gene: TRBV5-1
J gene: TRBJ2-7
CDR3 DNA: TGCGCCAGCAGCGAGAGACTAGCGGGGGTTCCGCTCTACGAGCAGTACTTC
CDR3 protein: CASSERLAGVPLYEQYF

clone size: .
D gene: .
V gene: TRBV10-3
J gene: TRBJ2-1
CDR3 DNA: TGTGCCATCAGAAGCGTTTCCCTTCGCGGTATGGTCTTC
CDR3 protein: CAIRSVSLRGMVF

clone size: .
D gene: .
V gene: TRBV11-2
J gene: TRBJ1-5
CDR3 DNA: TGTGCCAGCAACTCTCCGGGTCAGCCCCAGCATTTT
CDR3 protein: CASNSPGQPQHF

clone size: many
D gene: TRBD2
V gene: TRBV29-1
J gene: TRBJ2-3
CDR3 DNA: TGCAGCACCCTAACCGGGGGGGCGGCAGATACGCAGTATTTT
CDR3 protein: CSTLTGGAADTQYF

clone size: few
D gene: .
V gene: TRBV12-3/TRBV12-4
J gene: TRBJ2-5
CDR3 DNA: TGTGCCAGCAGTCCCAATAGACAGTCACAAGAGACCCAGTACTTC
CDR3 protein: CASSPNRQSQETQYF

clone size: .
D gene: .
V gene: TRBV15
J gene: TRBJ1-5
CDR3 DNA: TGTGCCACCAGCAGAGAAATTACAGCCAATCAGCCCCAGCATTTT
CDR3 protein: CATSREITANQPQHF

clone size: .
D gene: TRBD1
V gene: TRBV5-1
J gene: TRBJ2-7
CDR3 DNA: TGCGCCAGCAGCTTAAGGACAGGGCCTCTCTACGAGCAGTACTTC
CDR3 protein: CASSLRTGPLYEQYF

clone size: .
D gene: .
V gene: TRBV5-6
J gene: TRBJ2-7
CDR3 DNA: TGTGCCAGCAGCTTGAGGCCGCCCTACGAGCAGTACTTC
CDR3 protein: CASSLRPPYEQYF

clone size: many
D gene: TRBD2
V gene: TRBV7-2
J gene: TRBJ2-3
CDR3 DNA: TGTGCCAGCAGGCTAGCGGGGGGGAGAGCAGATACGCAGTATTTT
CDR3 protein: CASRLAGGRADTQYF

clone size: few
D gene: .
V gene: TRBV7-8
J gene: TRBJ2-7
CDR3 DNA: TGTGCCAGCAGCTCACGTTATAGTGCGGGATCCTACGAGCAGTACTTC
CDR3 protein: CASSSRYSAGSYEQYF

clone size: .
D gene: .
V gene: TRBV6-5
J gene: TRBJ2-7
CDR3 DNA: TGTGCCAGCAGTTACTCAAGACCAAAAGCGGAACTAGGTTACGAGCAGTACTTC
CDR3 protein: CASSYSRPKAELGYEQYF

clone size: .
D gene: TRBD2
V gene: TRBV10-3
J gene: TRBJ2-3
CDR3 DNA: TGTGCCATCAGTATTAGCGGGGGCGCAGATACACAGTATTTT
CDR3 protein: CAISISGGADTQYF

clone size: .
D gene: .
V gene: TRBV24-1
J gene: TRBJ2-5
CDR3 DNA: TGTGCCACCAGTGACTCCGGGGGGCAGAAACAAGAGACCCAGTACTTC
CDR3 protein: CATSDSGGQKQETQYF

clone size: .
D gene: .
V gene: TRBV2
J gene: TRBJ2-7
CDR3 DNA: TGTGCCAGCAGTGAAAGATCAGGGATCTCCGACGAGCAGTACTTC
CDR3 protein: CASSERSGISDEQYF

clone size: .
D gene: TRBD1
V gene: TRBV29-1
J gene: TRBJ1-2
CDR3 DNA: TGCAGCGGAAGGGACAGATGGCATGGCTACACCTTC
CDR3 protein: CSGRDRWHGYTF

clone size: once
D gene: .
V gene: TRBV6-1
J gene: TRBJ2-1
CDR3 DNA: TGTGCCAGCAGAGCCCCGGACCTGAGCTCCTACAATGAGCAGTTCTTC
CDR3 protein: CASRAPDLSSYNEQFF

clone size: .
D gene: TRBD2
V gene: TRBV7-2
J gene: TRBJ2-1
CDR3 DNA: TGTGCCAGCAGCTCCCGAACTAGCGGGGGGGCCTACAATGAGCAGTTCTTC
CDR3 protein: CASSSRTSGGAYNEQFF

clone size: .
D gene: TRBD1
V gene: TRBV28
J gene: TRBJ2-7
CDR3 DNA: TGTGCCAGCAGTGTCCGGGACAGGGTTATCTACGAGCAGTACTTC
CDR3 protein: CASSVRDRVIYEQYF

clone size: .
D gene: TRBD2
V gene: TRBV5-1
J gene: TRBJ2-1
CDR3 DNA: TGCGCCAGCAGCTTGGGGTCAGGGACTAGCGGGAGACATGAGCAGTTCTTC
CDR3 protein: CASSLGSGTSGRHEQFF

clone size: .
D gene: TRBD2
V gene: TRBV12-3/TRBV12-4
J gene: TRBJ2-1
CDR3 DNA: TGTGCCAGCAGTTATAGCGGGGGCTACAATGAGCAGTTCTTC
CDR3 protein: CASSYSGGYNEQFF

clone size: .
D gene: .
V gene: TRBV6-1
J gene: TRBJ2-5
CDR3 DNA: TGTGCCAGCAGTGAAGCAGCGGCCAGGGTTCGGGAGACCCAGTACTTC
CDR3 protein: CASSEAAARVRETQYF

clone size: .
D gene: .
V gene: TRBV6-6
J gene: TRBJ1-5
CDR3 DNA: TGTGCCAGCAGTTATGGTCCGTTGAATCAGCCCCAGCATTTT
CDR3 protein: CASSYGPLNQPQHF

clone size: .
D gene: .
V gene: TRBV6-4
J gene: TRBJ2-3
CDR3 DNA: TGTGCCAGCAGTGAACAGGGCCCAGATACGCAGTATTTT
CDR3 protein: CASSEQGPDTQYF

clone size: .
D gene: TRBD1
V gene: TRBV5-1
J gene: TRBJ2-7
CDR3 DNA: TGCGCCAGCAGCTTTGTCGGGGACAGGCCCAGCTCCTACGAGCAGTACTTC
CDR3 protein: CASSFVGDRPSSYEQYF

clone size: .
D gene: .
V gene: TRBV29-1
J gene: TRBJ2-5
CDR3 DNA: TGCAGCGTTGAAGATCCGTCCCAAGAGACCCAGTACTTC
CDR3 protein: CSVEDPSQETQYF

clone size: .
D gene: TRBD1
V gene: TRBV5-1
J gene: TRBJ2-7
CDR3 DNA: TGCGCCAGCAGCTTGGGGACAGGGATCTCGTTCTACGAGCAGTACTTC
CDR3 protein: CASSLGTGISFYEQYF

clone size: few
D gene: TRBD2
V gene: TRBV7-3
J gene: TRBJ2-1
CDR3 DNA: TGTGCCAGCAGCACGGGACTAGCAAGCAACAATGAGCAGTTCTTC
CDR3 protein: CASSTGLASNNEQFF

clone size: .
D gene: TRBD1
V gene: TRBV20-1
J gene: TRBJ1-1
CDR3 DNA: TGCAGTGCTAGAGGACCCACAGGGGTTGGCACTGAAGCTTTCTTT
CDR3 protein: CSARGPTGVGTEAFF

clone size: few
D gene: TRBD2
V gene: TRBV6-5
J gene: TRBJ2-3
CDR3 DNA: TGTGCCAGCAGATCTCCTAGCGGGGGCCTCACAGATACGCAGTATTTT
CDR3 protein: CASRSPSGGLTDTQYF

clone size: few
D gene: TRBD1
V gene: TRBV6-5
J gene: TRBJ2-4
CDR3 DNA: TGTGCCAGCAGTTACTCTGGCAGGGGGCTAGCCAAAAACATTCAGTACTTC
CDR3 protein: CASSYSGRGLAKNIQYF

clone size: .
D gene: .
V gene: TRBV11-2
J gene: TRBJ2-3
CDR3 DNA: TGTGCCAGCAGCTTAGAAGTCCCCACAGATACGCAGTATTTT
CDR3 protein: CASSLEVPTDTQYF

clone size: few
D gene: TRBD1
V gene: TRBV12-3/TRBV12-4
J gene: TRBJ2-3
CDR3 DNA: TGTGCCAGCAGACAGGGGGCAGCAGATACGCAGTATTTT
CDR3 protein: CASRQGAADTQYF

clone size: few
D gene: .
V gene: TRBV20-1
J gene: TRBJ1-6
CDR3 DNA: TGCAGTGCTAGAGGACAGGCTAATTCACCCCTCCACTTT
CDR3 protein: CSARGQANSPLHF

clone size: .
D gene: TRBD2
V gene: TRBV20-1
J gene: TRBJ2-1
CDR3 DNA: TGCAGTGCTAGAGTTGGACTAGCGGGGGACTCCTACAATGAGCAGTTCTTC
CDR3 protein: CSARVGLAGDSYNEQFF

clone size: few
D gene: TRBD2
V gene: TRBV5-5
J gene: TRBJ2-7
CDR3 DNA: TGTGCCAGCAGCTTGGCCGCGGGACTAGCGGAGACTTACGAGCAGTACTTC
CDR3 protein: CASSLAAGLAETYEQYF

clone size: few
D gene: .
V gene: TRBV12-3/TRBV12-4
J gene: TRBJ2-7
CDR3 DNA: TGTGCCAGCAGTTTACAGGAGGTCACCGAGCAGTACTTC
CDR3 protein: CASSLQEVTEQYF

clone size: few
D gene: .
V gene: TRBV6-5
J gene: TRBJ1-1
CDR3 DNA: TGTGCCAGCAGCCCCCACAGTTTAAACACTGAAGCTTTCTTT
CDR3 protein: CASSPHSLNTEAFF

clone size: .
D gene: .
V gene: TRBV25-1
J gene: TRBJ2-3
CDR3 DNA: TGTGCCAGCAGTGAAAGGGGAGGAGCCACAGATACGCAGTATTTT
CDR3 protein: CASSERGGATDTQYF

clone size: .
D gene: .
V gene: TRBV12-3/TRBV12-4
J gene: TRBJ1-5
CDR3 DNA: TGTGCCAGCACTACCGACCATCCTCAGCCCCAGCATTTT
CDR3 protein: CASTTDHPQPQHF

clone size: .
D gene: .
V gene: TRBV6-5
J gene: TRBJ1-2
CDR3 DNA: TGTGCCAGCAGTTACTCCAGAAGCTATGGCTACACCTTC
CDR3 protein: CASSYSRSYGYTF

clone size: few
D gene: TRBD2
V gene: TRBV2
J gene: TRBJ2-3
CDR3 DNA: TGTGCCGATGGGAAAGCGGGACCCACAGATACGCAGTATTTT
CDR3 protein: CADGKAGPTDTQYF

clone size: .
D gene: .
V gene: TRBV11-3
J gene: TRBJ2-3
CDR3 DNA: TGTGCCAGCAGCTTTGGGGACGTAACAGATACGCAGTATTTT
CDR3 protein: CASSFGDVTDTQYF

clone size: few
D gene: .
V gene: TRBV14
J gene: TRBJ1-2
CDR3 DNA: TGTGCCAGCAGGACTACAGGGAACTATGGCTACACCTTC
CDR3 protein: CASRTTGNYGYTF

clone size: .
D gene: .
V gene: TRBV5-1
J gene: TRBJ2-5
CDR3 DNA: TGCGCCAGCAGCTTGGGCAGGGGCCAAGAGACCCAGTACTTC
CDR3 protein: CASSLGRGQETQYF

clone size: .
D gene: .
V gene: TRBV2
J gene: TRBJ2-2
CDR3 DNA: .
CDR3 protein: CASSSSKRQGAVTGELFF